This T cell receptor (beta chain) is drawn from a study of blood T cell repertoires in COVID-19. At the level of the study: Acute-phase and convalescent COVID-19 samples originated in the United States, Italy and Spain. From T cells, B-cell-depleted T cells, or PBMCs came the material, which was cDNA or gDNA.

This CDR3 is 13 amino acids long. Trimming at V came to 0 bases and at J to 8 bases, leaving 4 bases not matched to a gene. Per the germline V gene, CDR1 is GTSNPN and CDR2 is SVGIG (reference sequence). Authors' analysis steps: Nucleated cell number was recorded as an estimate derived from reference gene primer amplification. The repertoire was sequenced with immunoSEQ multiplex PCR; TCRdb's copy has only in-frame clones and lacks some. From that table come the V and J calls and clone size; the DNA was used to work out D and trimming. The sample has about 190,000 clones, roughly 86% seen once. The TCR comes from a woman aged 30 to 39 with active or convalescent COVID-19. The chain employs TRBV30 and TRBJ1-2, with 9 bases identical to TRBD1. The material sequenced was peripheral blood. The CDR3 sequence is CAWSVGDRDGYTF. The CDR3 coding sequence is TGTGCCTGGAGTGTGGGGGACAGGGACGGCTACACCTTC.